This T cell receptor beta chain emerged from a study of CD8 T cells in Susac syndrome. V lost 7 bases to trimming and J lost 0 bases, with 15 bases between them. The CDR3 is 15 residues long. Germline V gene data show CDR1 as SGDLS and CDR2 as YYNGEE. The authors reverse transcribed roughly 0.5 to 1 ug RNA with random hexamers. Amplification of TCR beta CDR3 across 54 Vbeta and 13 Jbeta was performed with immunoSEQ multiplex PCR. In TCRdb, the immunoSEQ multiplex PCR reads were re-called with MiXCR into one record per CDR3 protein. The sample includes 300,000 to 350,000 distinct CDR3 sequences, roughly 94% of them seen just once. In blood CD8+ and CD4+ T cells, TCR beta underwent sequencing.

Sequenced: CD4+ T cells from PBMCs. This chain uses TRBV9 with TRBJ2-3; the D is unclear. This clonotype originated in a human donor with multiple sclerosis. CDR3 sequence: CASSPTPTSTDTQYF. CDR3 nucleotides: TGTGCCAGCTCTCCCACGCCGACCAGCACAGATACGCAGTATTTT.